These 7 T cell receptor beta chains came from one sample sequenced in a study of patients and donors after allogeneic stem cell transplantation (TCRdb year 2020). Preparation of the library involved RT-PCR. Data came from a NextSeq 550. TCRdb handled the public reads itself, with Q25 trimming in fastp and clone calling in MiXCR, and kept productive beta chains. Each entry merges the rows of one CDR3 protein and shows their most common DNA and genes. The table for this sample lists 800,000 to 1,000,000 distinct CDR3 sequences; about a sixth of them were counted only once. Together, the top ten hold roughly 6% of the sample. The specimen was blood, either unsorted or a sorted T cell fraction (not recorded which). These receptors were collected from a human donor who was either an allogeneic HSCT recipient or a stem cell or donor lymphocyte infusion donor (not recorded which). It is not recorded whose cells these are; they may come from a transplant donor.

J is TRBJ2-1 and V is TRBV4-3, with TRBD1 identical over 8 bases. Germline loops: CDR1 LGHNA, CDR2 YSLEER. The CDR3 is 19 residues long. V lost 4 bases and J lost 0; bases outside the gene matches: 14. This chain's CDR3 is CASSPYFGTGPSSYNEQFF. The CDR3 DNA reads TGCGCCAGCAGCCCCTATTTTGGGACAGGCCCGAGCTCCTACAATGAGCAGTTCTTC.

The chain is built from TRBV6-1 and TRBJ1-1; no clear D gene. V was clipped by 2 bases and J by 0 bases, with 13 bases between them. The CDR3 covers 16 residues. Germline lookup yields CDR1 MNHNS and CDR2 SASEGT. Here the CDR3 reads CASSESGRPMNTEAFF. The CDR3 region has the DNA TGTGCCAGCAGTGAATCAGGACGGCCGATGAACACTGAAGCTTTCTTT.

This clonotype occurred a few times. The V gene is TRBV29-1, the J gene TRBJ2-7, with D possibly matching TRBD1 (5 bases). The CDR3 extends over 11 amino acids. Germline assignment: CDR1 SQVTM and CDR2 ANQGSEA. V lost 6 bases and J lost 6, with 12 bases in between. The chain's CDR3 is CSVPQGGEQYF. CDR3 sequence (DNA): TGCAGCGTACCCCAGGGTGGCGAGCAGTACTTC.

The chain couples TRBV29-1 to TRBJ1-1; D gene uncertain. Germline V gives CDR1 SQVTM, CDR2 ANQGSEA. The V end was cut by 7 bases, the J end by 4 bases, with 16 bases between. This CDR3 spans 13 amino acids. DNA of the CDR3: TGCAGCGCGACCGGCTCGGGGTTCACTGAAGCTTTCTTT. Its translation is CSATGSGFTEAFF.

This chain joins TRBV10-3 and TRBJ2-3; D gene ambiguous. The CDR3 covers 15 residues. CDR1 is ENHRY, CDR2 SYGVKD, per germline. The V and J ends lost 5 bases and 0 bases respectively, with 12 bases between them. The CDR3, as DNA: TGTGCCATCAGTCCCATGGGCGGAAGCACAGATACGCAGTATTTT. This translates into CAISPMGGSTDTQYF.

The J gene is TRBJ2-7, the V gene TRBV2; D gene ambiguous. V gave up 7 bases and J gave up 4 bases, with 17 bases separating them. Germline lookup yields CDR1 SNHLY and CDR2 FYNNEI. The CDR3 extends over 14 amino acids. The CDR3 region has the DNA TGTGCCAGCACTGGTGGGGTAAGCGCTTACGAGCAGTACTTC. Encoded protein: CASTGGVSAYEQYF.

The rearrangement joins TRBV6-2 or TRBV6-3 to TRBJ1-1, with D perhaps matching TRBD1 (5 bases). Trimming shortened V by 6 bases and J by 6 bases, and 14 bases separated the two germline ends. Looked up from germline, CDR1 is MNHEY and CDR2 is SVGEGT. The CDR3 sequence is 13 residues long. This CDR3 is CASSLVTGPEAFF. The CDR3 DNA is TGTGCCAGCAGCTTAGTAACGGGACCTGAAGCTTTCTTT.